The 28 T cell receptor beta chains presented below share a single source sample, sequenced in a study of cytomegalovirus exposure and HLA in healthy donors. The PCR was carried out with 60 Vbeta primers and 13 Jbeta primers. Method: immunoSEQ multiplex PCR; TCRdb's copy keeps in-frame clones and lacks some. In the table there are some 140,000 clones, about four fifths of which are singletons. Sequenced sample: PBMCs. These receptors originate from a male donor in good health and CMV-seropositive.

The CDR3 bases are TGTGCCAGCAGCTTAGCACAAATCGATGAGCAGTTCTTC. The encoded protein is CASSLAQIDEQFF. The V and J genes are TRBV7-6 and TRBJ2-1; D remains unclear. Trimming shortened V by 0 bases and J by 8 bases, and 8 bases separated the two germline ends. Germline-derived CDR1 and CDR2 are SGHVS and FNYEAQ. This CDR3 comprises 13 residues.

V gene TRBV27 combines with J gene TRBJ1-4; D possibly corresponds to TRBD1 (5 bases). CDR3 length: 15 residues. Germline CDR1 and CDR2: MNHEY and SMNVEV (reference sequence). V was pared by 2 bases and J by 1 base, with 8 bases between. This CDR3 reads CASSLSTGTNEKLFF. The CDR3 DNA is TGTGCCAGCAGTTTAAGTACAGGAACTAATGAAAAACTGTTTTTT.

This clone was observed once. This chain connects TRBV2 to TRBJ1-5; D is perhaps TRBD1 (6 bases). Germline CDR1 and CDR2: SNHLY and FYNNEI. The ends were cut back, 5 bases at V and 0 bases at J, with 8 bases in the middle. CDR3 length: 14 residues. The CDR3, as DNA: TGTGCCAGCAGTCGGACAGCTAGCAATCAGCCCCAGCATTTT. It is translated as CASSRTASNQPQHF.

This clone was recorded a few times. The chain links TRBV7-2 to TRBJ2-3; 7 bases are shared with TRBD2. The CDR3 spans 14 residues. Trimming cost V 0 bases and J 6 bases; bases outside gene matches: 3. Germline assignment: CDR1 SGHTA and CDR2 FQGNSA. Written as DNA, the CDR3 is TGTGCCAGCAGCTTAGCGGGAGGGCGGGATACGCAGTATTTT. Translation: CASSLAGGRDTQYF.

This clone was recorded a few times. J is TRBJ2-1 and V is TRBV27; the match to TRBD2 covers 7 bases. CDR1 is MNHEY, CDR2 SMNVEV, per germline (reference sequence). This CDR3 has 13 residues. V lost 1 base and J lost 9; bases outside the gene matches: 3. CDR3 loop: CASSLYGEGEQFF. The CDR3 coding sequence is TGTGCCAGCAGTTTATATGGGGAGGGTGAGCAGTTCTTC.

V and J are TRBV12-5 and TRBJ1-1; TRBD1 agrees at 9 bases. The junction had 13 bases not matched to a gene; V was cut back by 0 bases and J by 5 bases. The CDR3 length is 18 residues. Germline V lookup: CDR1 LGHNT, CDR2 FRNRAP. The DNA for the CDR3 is TGTGCTAGTGGTTTGGTACCCGAACTACAGGGGGCAGGGACTGAAGCTTTCTTT. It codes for CASGLVPELQGAGTEAFF.

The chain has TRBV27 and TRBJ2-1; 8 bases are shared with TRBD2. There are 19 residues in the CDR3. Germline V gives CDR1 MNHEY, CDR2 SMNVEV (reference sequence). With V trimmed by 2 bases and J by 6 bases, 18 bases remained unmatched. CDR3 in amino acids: CASSLLTSGAIQGGNEQFF. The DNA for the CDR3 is TGTGCCAGCAGTTTACTTACTAGCGGAGCCATTCAAGGGGGCAATGAGCAGTTCTTC.

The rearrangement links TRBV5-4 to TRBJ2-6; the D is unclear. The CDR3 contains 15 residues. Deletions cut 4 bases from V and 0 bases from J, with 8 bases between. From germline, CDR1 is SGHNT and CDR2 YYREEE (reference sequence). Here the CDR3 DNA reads TGTGCCAGCAGCGGGCAAATCTCTGGGGCCAACGTCCTGACTTTC. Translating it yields CASSGQISGANVLTF. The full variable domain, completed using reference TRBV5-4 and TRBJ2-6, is ETGVTQSPTHLIKTRGQQVTLRCSSQSGHNTVSWYQQALGQGPQFIFQYYREEENGRGNFPPRFSGLQFPNYSSELNVNALELDDSALYLCASSGQISGANVLTFGAGSRLTVL.

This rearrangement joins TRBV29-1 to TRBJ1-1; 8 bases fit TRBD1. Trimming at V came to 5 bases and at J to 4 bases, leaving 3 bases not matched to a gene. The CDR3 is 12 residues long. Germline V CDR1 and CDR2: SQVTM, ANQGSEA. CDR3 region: CSVSDRGTEAFF. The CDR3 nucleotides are TGCAGCGTTAGTGACAGGGGCACTGAAGCTTTCTTT.

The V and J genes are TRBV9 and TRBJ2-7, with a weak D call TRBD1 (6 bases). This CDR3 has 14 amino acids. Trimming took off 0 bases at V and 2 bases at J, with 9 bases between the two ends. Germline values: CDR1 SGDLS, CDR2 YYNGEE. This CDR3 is CASSVGGTPYEQYF. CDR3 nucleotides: TGTGCCAGCAGCGTAGGGGGGACACCCTACGAGCAGTACTTC. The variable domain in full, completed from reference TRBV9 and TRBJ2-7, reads DSGVTQTPKHLITATGQRVTLRCSPRSGDLSVYWYQQSLDQGLQFLIQYYNGEERAKGNILERFSAQQFPDLHSELNLSSLELGDSALYFCASSVGGTPYEQYFGPGTRLTVT.

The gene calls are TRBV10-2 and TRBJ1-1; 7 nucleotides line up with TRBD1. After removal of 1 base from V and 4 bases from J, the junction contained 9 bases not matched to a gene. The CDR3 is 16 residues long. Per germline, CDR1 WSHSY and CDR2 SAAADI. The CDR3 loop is CASSELGQVGSTEAFF. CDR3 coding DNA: TGCGCCAGCAGTGAGTTAGGACAGGTTGGGAGCACTGAAGCTTTCTTT.

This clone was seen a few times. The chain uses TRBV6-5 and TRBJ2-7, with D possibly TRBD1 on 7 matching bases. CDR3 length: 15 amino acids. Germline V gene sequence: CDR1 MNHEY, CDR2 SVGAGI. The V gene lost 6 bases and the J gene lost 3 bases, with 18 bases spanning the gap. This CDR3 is CASRVLQGGFYEQYF. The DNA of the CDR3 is TGTGCCAGCAGGGTTCTGCAGGGGGGTTTCTACGAGCAGTACTTC.

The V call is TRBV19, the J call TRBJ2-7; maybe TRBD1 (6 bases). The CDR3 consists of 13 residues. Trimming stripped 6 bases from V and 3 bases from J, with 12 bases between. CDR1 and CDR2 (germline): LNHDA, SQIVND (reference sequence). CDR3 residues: CASRPSGDYEQYF. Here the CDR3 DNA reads TGTGCCAGTAGACCCTCAGGGGACTACGAGCAGTACTTC. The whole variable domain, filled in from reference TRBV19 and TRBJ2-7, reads DGGITQSPKYLFRKEGQNVTLSCEQNLNHDAMYWYRQDPGQGLRLIYYSQIVNDFQKGDIAEGYSVSREKKESFPLTVTSAQKNPTAFYLCASRPSGDYEQYFGPGTRLTVT.

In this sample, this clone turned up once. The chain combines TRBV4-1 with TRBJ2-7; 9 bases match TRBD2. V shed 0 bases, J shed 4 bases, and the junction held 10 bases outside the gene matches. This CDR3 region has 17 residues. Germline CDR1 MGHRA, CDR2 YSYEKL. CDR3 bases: TGCGCCAGCAGCCAAGATTCGGCGGGAGGGGGGATTTACGAGCAGTACTTC. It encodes CASSQDSAGGGIYEQYF.

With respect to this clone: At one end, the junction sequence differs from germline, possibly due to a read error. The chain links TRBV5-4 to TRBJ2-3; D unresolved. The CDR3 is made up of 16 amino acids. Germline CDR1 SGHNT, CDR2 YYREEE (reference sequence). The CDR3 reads CASNLLGDQTTDTQYF. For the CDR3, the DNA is TGTGCCAGCAACTTGTTGGGCGACCAGACCACAGATACGCAGTATTTT.

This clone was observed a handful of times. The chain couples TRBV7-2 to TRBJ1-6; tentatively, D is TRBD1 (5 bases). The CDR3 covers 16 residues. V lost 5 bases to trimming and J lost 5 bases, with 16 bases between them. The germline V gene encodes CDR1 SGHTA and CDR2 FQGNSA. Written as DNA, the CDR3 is TGTGCCAGCAGCGCGCAGGGTATAGGAAATAATTCACCCCTCCACTTT. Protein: CASSAQGIGNNSPLHF.

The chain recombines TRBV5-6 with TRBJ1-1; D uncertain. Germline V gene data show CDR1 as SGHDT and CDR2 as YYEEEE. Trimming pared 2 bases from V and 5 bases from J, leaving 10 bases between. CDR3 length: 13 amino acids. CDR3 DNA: TGTGCCAGCAGCTTATTAAGGGAGACTGAAGCTTTCTTT. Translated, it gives CASSLLRETEAFF.

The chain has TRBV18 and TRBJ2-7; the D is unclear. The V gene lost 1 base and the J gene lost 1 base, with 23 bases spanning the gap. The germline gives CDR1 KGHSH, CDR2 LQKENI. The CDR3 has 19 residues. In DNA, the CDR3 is TGTGCCAGCTCACCACGCGGATGGTTTTATCTTCCGCGATCCTACGAGCAGTACTTC. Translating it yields CASSPRGWFYLPRSYEQYF.

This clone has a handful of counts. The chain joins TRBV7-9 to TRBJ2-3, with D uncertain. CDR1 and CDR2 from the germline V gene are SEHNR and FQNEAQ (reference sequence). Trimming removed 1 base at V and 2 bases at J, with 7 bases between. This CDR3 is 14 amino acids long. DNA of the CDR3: TGTGCCAGCAGCTTAGAACTCCTCACAGATACGCAGTATTTT. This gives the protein CASSLELLTDTQYF.

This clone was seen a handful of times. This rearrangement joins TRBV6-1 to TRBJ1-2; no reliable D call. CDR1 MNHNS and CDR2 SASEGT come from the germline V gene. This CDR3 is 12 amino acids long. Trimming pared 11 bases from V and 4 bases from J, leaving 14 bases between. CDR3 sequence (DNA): TGTGCCGTTCCGGGGTTTTCCTATGGCTACACCTTC. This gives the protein CAVPGFSYGYTF.

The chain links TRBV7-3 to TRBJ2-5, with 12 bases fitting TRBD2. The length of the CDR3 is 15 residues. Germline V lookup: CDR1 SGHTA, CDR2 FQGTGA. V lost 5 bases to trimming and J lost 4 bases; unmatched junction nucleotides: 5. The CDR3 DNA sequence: TGTGCCAGCAGCCCCTCTAGCGGGGGGGCAGAGACCCAGTACTTC. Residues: CASSPSSGGAETQYF. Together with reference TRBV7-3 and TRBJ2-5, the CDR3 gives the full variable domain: GAGVSQTPSNKVTEKGKYVELRCDPISGHTALYWYRQSLGQGPEFLIYFQGTGAADDSGLPNDRFFAVRPEGSVSTLKIQRTERGDSAVYLCASSPSSGGAETQYFGPGTRLLVL.

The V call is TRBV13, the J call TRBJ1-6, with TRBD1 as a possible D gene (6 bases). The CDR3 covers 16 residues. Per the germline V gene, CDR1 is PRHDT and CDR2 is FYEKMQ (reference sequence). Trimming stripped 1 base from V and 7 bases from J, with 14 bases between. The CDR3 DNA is TGTGCCAGCAGCTTAGATCCGGGACACAGAAATTCACCCCTCCACTTT. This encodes CASSLDPGHRNSPLHF.

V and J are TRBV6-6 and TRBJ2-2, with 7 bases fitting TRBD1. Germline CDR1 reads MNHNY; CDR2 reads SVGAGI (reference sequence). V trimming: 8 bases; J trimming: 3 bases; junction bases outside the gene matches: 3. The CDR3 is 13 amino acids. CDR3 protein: CASGTGDTGELFF. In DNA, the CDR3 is TGTGCCAGCGGTACAGGGGACACCGGGGAGCTGTTTTTT.

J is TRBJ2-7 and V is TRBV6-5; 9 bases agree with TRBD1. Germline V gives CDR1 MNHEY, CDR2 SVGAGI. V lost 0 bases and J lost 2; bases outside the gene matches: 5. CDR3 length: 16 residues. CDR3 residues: CASSYSRTGDTYEQYF. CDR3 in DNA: TGTGCCAGCAGTTACTCTCGGACAGGGGACACCTACGAGCAGTACTTC.

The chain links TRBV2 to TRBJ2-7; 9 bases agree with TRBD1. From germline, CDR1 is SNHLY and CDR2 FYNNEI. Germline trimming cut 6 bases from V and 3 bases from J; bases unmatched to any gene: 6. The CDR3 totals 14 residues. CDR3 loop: CASRHRDRDYEQYF. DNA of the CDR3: TGTGCCAGCAGGCACCGGGACAGGGACTACGAGCAGTACTTC. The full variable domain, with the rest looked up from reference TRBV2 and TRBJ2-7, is EPEVTQTPSHQVTQMGQEVILRCVPISNHLYFYWYRQILGQKVEFLVSFYNNEISEKSEIFDDQFSVERPDGSNFTLKIRSTKLEDSAMYFCASRHRDRDYEQYFGPGTRLTVT.

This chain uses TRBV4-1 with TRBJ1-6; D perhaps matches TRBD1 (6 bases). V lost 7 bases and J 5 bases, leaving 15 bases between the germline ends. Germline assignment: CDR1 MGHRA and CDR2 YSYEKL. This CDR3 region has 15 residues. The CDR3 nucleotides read TGCGCCAGCACGTGGGGGGGCAGAAATAATTCACCCCTCCACTTT. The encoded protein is CASTWGGRNNSPLHF.

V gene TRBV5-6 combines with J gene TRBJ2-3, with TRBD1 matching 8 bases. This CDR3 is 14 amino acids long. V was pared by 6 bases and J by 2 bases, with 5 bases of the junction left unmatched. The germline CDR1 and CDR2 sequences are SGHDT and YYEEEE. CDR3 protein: CASNRQGNTDTQYF. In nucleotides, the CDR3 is TGTGCCAGCAACAGACAGGGGAACACAGATACGCAGTATTTT.

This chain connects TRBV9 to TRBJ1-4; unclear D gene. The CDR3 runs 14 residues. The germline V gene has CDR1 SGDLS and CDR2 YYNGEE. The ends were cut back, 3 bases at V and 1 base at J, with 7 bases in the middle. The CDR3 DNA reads TGTGCCAGCAGCGGAGGAGGAACTAATGAAAAACTGTTTTTT. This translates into CASSGGGTNEKLFF.